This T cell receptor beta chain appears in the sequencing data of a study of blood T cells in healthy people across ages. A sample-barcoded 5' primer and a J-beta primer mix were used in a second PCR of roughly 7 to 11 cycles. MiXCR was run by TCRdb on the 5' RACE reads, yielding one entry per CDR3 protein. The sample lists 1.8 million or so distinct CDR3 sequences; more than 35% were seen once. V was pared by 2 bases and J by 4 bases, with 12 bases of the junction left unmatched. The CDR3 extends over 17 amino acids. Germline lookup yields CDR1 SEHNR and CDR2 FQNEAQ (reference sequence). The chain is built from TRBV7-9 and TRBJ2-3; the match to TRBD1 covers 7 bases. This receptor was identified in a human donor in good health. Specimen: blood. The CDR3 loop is CASSLLGGTVASDTQYF. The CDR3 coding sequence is TGTGCCAGCAGCTTATTGGGTGGGACAGTTGCCTCAGATACGCAGTATTTT.